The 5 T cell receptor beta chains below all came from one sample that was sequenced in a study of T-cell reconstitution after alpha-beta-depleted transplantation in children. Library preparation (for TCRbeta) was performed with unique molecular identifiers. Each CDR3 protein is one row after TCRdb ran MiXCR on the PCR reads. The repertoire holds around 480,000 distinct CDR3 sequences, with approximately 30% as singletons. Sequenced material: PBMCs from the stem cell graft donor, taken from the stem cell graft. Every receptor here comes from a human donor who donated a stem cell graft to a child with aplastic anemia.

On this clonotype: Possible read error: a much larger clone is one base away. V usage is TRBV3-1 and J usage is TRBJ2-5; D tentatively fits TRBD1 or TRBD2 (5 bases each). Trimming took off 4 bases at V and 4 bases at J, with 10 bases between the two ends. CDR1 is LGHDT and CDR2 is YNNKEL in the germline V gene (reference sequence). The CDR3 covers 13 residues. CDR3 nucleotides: TGTGCCAGCAGCCCCGGGACGGTAGAGACCCAGTACTTC. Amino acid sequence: CASSPGTVETQYF.

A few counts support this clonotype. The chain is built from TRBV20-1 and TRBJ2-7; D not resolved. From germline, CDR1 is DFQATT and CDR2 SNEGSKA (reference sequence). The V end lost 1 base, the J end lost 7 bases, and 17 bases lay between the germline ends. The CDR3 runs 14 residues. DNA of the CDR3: TGCAGTGCTAGAGTCCGTCGGGCCCTAGGGGAGCAGTACTTC. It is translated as CSARVRRALGEQYF.

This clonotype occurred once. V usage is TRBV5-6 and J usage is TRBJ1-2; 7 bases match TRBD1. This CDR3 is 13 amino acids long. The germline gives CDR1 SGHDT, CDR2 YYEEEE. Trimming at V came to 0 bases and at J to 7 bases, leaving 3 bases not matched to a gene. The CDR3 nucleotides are TGTGCCAGCAGCTTGGGCCGGGACAGTGGCTACACCTTC. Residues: CASSLGRDSGYTF.

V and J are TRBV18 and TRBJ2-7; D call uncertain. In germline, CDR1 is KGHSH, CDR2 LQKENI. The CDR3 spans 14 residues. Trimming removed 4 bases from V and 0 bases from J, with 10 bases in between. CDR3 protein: CASSLASYSYEQYV. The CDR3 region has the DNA TGTGCCAGCTCACTGGCCAGCTACTCCTACGAGCAGTACGTC.

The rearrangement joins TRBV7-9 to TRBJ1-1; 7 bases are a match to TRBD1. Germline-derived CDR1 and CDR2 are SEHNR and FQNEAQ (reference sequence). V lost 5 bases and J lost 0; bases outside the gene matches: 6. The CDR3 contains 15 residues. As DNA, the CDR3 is TGTGCCAGCAGCCCCAGGGGGGGGGTGAACACTGAAGCTTTCTTT. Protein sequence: CASSPRGGVNTEAFF.